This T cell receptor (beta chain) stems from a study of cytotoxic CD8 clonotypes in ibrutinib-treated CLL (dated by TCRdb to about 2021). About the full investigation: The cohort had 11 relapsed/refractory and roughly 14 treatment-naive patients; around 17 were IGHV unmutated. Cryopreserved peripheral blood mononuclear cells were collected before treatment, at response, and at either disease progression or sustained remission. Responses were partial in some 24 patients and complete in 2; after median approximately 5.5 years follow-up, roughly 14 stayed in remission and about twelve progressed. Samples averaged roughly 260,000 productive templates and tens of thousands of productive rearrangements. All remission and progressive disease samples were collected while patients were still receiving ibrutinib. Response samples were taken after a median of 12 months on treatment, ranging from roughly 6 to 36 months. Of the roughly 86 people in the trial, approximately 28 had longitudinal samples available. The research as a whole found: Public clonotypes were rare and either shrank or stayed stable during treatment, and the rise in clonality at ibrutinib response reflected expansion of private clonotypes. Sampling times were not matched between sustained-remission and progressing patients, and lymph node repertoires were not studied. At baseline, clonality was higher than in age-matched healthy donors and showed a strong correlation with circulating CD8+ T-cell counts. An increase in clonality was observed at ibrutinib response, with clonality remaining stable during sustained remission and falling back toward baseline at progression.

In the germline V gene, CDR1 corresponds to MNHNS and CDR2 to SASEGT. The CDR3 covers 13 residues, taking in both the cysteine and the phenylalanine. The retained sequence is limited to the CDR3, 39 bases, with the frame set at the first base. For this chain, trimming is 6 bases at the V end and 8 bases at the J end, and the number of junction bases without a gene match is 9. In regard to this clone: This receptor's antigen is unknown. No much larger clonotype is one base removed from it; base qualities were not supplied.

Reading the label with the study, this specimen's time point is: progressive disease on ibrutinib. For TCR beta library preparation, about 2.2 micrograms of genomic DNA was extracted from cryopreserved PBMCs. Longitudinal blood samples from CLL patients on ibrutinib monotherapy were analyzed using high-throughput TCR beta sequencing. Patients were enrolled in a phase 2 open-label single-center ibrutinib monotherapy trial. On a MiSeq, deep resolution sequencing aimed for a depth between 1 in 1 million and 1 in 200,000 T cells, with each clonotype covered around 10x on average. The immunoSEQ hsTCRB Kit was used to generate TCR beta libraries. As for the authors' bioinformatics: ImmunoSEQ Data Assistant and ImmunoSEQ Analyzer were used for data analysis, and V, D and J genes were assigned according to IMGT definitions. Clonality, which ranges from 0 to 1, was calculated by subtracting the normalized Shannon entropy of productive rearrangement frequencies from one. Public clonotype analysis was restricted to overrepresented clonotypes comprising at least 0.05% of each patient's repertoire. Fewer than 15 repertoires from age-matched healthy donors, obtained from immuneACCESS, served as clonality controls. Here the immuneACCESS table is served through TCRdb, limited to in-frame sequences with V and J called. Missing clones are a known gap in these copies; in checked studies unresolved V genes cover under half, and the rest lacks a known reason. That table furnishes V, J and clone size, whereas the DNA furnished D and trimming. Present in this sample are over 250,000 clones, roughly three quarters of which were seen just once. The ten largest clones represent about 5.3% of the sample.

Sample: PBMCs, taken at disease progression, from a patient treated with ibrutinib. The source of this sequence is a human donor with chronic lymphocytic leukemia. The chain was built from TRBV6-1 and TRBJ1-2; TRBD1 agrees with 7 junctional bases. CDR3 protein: CASRVQGVWGYTF. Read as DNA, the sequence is TGTGCCAGCAGGGTTCAGGGGGTCTGGGGCTACACCTTC.